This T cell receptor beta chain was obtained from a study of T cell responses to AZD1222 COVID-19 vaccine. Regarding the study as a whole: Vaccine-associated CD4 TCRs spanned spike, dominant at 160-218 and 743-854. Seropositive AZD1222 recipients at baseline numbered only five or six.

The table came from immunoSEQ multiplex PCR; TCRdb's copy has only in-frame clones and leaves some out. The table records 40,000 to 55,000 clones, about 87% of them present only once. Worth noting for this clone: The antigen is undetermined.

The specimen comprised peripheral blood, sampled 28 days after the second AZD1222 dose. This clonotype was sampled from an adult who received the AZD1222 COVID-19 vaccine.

CDR3 in DNA: TGTGCCAGCAGCCTAAGCCGGAACACTGAAGCTTTCTTT. This translates into CASSLSRNTEAFF. The chain employs TRBV7-2 and TRBJ1-1; D gene uncertain. The length of the CDR3 is 13 residues. Germline V gene data show CDR1 as SGHTA and CDR2 as FQGNSA. The ends were cut back, 5 bases at V and 1 base at J, with 8 bases in the middle.